This is a list of T cell receptor beta chains from one sample in a study of regulatory T cells in long-lasting Graves disease. In TCRdb, the multiplex PCR reads were re-called with MiXCR into one record per CDR3 protein. This repertoire shows 400,000 to 500,000 distinct CDR3 sequences, 21% found once; its top ten account for roughly 13%. Specimen: peripheral blood mononuclear cells (PBMCs), collected when the disease was refractory, from a patient treated with antithyroid drugs. These receptors all stem from a female donor with Graves disease. The CDR3 runs from the conserved cysteine through the conserved F or W. D genes are given only for firm matches. Clone size, where shown, is once, few, many, or a class for clones that have expanded.

abundance: many
d_gene: NA
v_gene: TRBV2
j_gene: TRBJ1-5
CDR3aa: CASTSGEDQPQHF
CDR3nt: TGTGCCAGCACGTCCGGGGAGGATCAGCCCCAGCATTTT

abundance: NA
d_gene: NA
v_gene: TRBV7-2
j_gene: TRBJ2-7
CDR3aa: CASSLAFSGFYEQYF
CDR3nt: TGTGCCAGCAGCTTAGCTTTTAGCGGCTTCTACGAGCAGTACTTC

abundance: NA
d_gene: NA
v_gene: TRBV5-5
j_gene: TRBJ2-7
CDR3aa: CASSLASGHPSYEQYF
CDR3nt: TGTGCCAGCAGCTTGGCCTCGGGACATCCCAGCTACGAGCAGTACTTC

abundance: many
d_gene: NA
v_gene: TRBV6-5
j_gene: TRBJ1-1
CDR3aa: CASSYFPGRGTEAFF
CDR3nt: TGTGCCAGCAGTTATTTCCCCGGCCGGGGAACTGAAGCTTTCTTT

abundance: few
d_gene: NA
v_gene: TRBV4-1
j_gene: TRBJ1-1
CDR3aa: CASSQVGRAMGAFF
CDR3nt: TGCGCCAGCAGCCAAGTGGGCAGGGCGATGGGAGCTTTCTTT

abundance: many
d_gene: NA
v_gene: TRBV2
j_gene: TRBJ2-7
CDR3aa: CASASATEQYF
CDR3nt: TGTGCCAGCGCATCCGCTACCGAGCAGTACTTC

abundance: NA
d_gene: NA
v_gene: TRBV28
j_gene: TRBJ2-7
CDR3aa: CAKVTVKERYF
CDR3nt: TGTGCCAAGGTGACAGTAAAAGAGCGGTACTTC

abundance: many
d_gene: NA
v_gene: TRBV28
j_gene: TRBJ1-6
CDR3aa: CASSLSRPFNSPLHF
CDR3nt: TGTGCCAGCAGTTTGTCGCGGCCGTTTAATTCACCCCTCCACTTT

abundance: NA
d_gene: NA
v_gene: TRBV9
j_gene: TRBJ1-5
CDR3aa: CASSVEDSLAFNQPQHF
CDR3nt: TGTGCCAGCAGCGTAGAAGACTCCTTAGCATTCAATCAGCCCCAGCATTTT

abundance: many
d_gene: NA
v_gene: TRBV6-2/TRBV6-3
j_gene: TRBJ2-7
CDR3aa: CASSYGGRPYEQYF
CDR3nt: TGTGCCAGCAGTTATGGAGGGCGGCCCTACGAGCAGTACTTC

abundance: NA
d_gene: NA
v_gene: TRBV7-9
j_gene: TRBJ2-1
CDR3aa: CASSLRTGDSSYNEQFF
CDR3nt: TGTGCCAGCAGCCTCCGTACAGGAGACTCTTCCTACAATGAGCAGTTCTTC

abundance: NA
d_gene: TRBD1
v_gene: TRBV2
j_gene: TRBJ2-5
CDR3aa: CASSGSGGAQETQYF
CDR3nt: TGTGCCAGCAGTGGGTCAGGGGGCGCCCAAGAGACCCAGTACTTC

abundance: NA
d_gene: NA
v_gene: TRBV20-1
j_gene: TRBJ2-2
CDR3aa: CSAPWGTGDTGELFF
CDR3nt: TGCAGTGCTCCCTGGGGGACTGGAGACACCGGGGAGCTGTTTTTT

abundance: NA
d_gene: TRBD2
v_gene: TRBV20-1
j_gene: TRBJ2-2
CDR3aa: CSAPIAGSNTGELLF
CDR3nt: TGCAGTGCTCCTATAGCGGGCTCGAACACCGGGGAGCTGCTTTTT

abundance: NA
d_gene: NA
v_gene: TRBV28
j_gene: TRBJ1-2
CDR3aa: CASSLSGVGGYTF
CDR3nt: TGTGCCAGCAGTTTATCGGGGGTGGGTGGCTACACCTTC

abundance: many
d_gene: TRBD1
v_gene: TRBV28
j_gene: TRBJ2-7
CDR3aa: CAADGQGPYEQYF
CDR3nt: TGTGCCGCAGATGGACAGGGGCCCTACGAGCAGTACTTC

abundance: many
d_gene: NA
v_gene: TRBV13
j_gene: TRBJ2-7
CDR3aa: CASSLRESSYEQYF
CDR3nt: TGTGCCAGCAGCTTAAGGGAGAGCTCCTACGAGCAGTACTTC

abundance: few
d_gene: NA
v_gene: TRBV5-1
j_gene: TRBJ1-6
CDR3aa: CASSLVSAGNNSPLHF
CDR3nt: TGCGCCAGCAGCTTGGTTTCAGCTGGAAATAATTCACCCCTCCACTTT

abundance: many
d_gene: TRBD2
v_gene: TRBV6-5
j_gene: TRBJ2-7
CDR3aa: CASSYYLAETYEQYF
CDR3nt: TGTGCCAGCAGTTACTACCTAGCGGAAACCTACGAGCAGTACTTC

abundance: NA
d_gene: NA
v_gene: TRBV7-8
j_gene: TRBJ2-7
CDR3aa: CASSPPVGSFHDEQYF
CDR3nt: TGTGCCAGCAGCCCCCCGGTGGGTAGCTTTCACGACGAGCAGTACTTC

abundance: few
d_gene: NA
v_gene: TRBV27
j_gene: TRBJ2-7
CDR3aa: CASSSISSSYEQYF
CDR3nt: TGTGCCAGCAGTTCAATTAGTAGCTCCTACGAGCAGTACTTC

abundance: few
d_gene: TRBD2
v_gene: TRBV7-2
j_gene: TRBJ2-7
CDR3aa: CASRETSGRYEQYF
CDR3nt: TGTGCCAGCAGGGAGACTAGCGGGAGGTACGAGCAGTACTTC

abundance: few
d_gene: TRBD1
v_gene: TRBV5-1
j_gene: TRBJ1-2
CDR3aa: CASSPGQGPIGYGYTF
CDR3nt: TGCGCCAGCAGCCCCGGACAGGGGCCTATCGGATATGGCTACACCTTC

abundance: few
d_gene: NA
v_gene: TRBV11-2
j_gene: TRBJ2-3
CDR3aa: CASSLGFVGDTDTQYF
CDR3nt: TGTGCCAGCAGCTTAGGATTCGTGGGGGACACAGATACGCAGTATTTT

abundance: NA
d_gene: TRBD1
v_gene: TRBV24-1
j_gene: TRBJ1-5
CDR3aa: CATSDGTGSGQPQHF
CDR3nt: TGTGCCACCAGTGACGGGACAGGGAGCGGTCAGCCCCAGCATTTT

abundance: many
d_gene: NA
v_gene: TRBV7-9
j_gene: TRBJ2-5
CDR3aa: CASSFMGAGETQYF
CDR3nt: TGTGCCAGCAGCTTTATGGGGGCCGGGGAGACCCAGTACTTC

abundance: few
d_gene: NA
v_gene: TRBV7-2
j_gene: TRBJ1-1
CDR3aa: CASSLEGLTEAFF
CDR3nt: TGTGCCAGCAGCTTAGAGGGTTTGACTGAAGCTTTCTTT

abundance: NA
d_gene: NA
v_gene: TRBV5-1
j_gene: TRBJ1-2
CDR3aa: CASSLVETNYGYTF
CDR3nt: TGCGCCAGCAGCTTGGTGGAGACTAACTATGGCTACACCTTC

abundance: NA
d_gene: TRBD2
v_gene: TRBV4-2
j_gene: TRBJ2-5
CDR3aa: CASSRIGTSGTGETQYF
CDR3nt: TGTGCCAGCAGCCGAATTGGGACTAGCGGGACGGGAGAGACCCAGTACTTC

abundance: many
d_gene: NA
v_gene: TRBV12-3/TRBV12-4
j_gene: TRBJ2-3
CDR3aa: CASSSWLDTQYF
CDR3nt: TGTGCCAGCAGTTCCTGGTTGGATACGCAGTATTTT

abundance: many
d_gene: NA
v_gene: TRBV28
j_gene: TRBJ2-5
CDR3aa: CASSLRDWTQYF
CDR3nt: TGTGCCAGCAGCCTCAGGGATTGGACCCAGTACTTC

abundance: once
d_gene: NA
v_gene: TRBV6-4
j_gene: TRBJ2-3
CDR3aa: CASSDQVTDTQYF
CDR3nt: TGTGCCAGCAGCGACCAGGTCACAGATACGCAGTATTTT

abundance: NA
d_gene: NA
v_gene: TRBV12-3/TRBV12-4
j_gene: TRBJ2-6
CDR3aa: CASTLIPRWTESSGANVLTF
CDR3nt: TGTGCCAGCACCCTTATACCCCGATGGACCGAGAGCTCTGGGGCCAACGTCCTGACTTTC

abundance: NA
d_gene: TRBD2
v_gene: TRBV29-1
j_gene: TRBJ2-3
CDR3aa: CSVEVAGDTDTQYF
CDR3nt: TGCAGCGTTGAAGTAGCGGGAGACACAGATACGCAGTATTTT

abundance: NA
d_gene: TRBD2
v_gene: TRBV2
j_gene: TRBJ2-2
CDR3aa: CASSGGAGGHGELFF
CDR3nt: TGTGCCAGCAGTGGGGGAGCGGGAGGACACGGGGAGCTGTTTTTT

abundance: many
d_gene: TRBD1
v_gene: TRBV20-1
j_gene: TRBJ2-7
CDR3aa: CSARAGTGGYEQYF
CDR3nt: TGCAGTGCTAGGGCCGGGACAGGTGGCTACGAGCAGTACTTC

abundance: NA
d_gene: TRBD1
v_gene: TRBV28
j_gene: TRBJ2-3
CDR3aa: CASSIGQAPGTDTQYF
CDR3nt: TGTGCCAGCAGTATTGGACAGGCTCCTGGCACAGATACGCAGTATTTT

abundance: few
d_gene: NA
v_gene: TRBV20-1
j_gene: TRBJ1-1
CDR3aa: CSARRGGGTPPKAFF
CDR3nt: TGCAGTGCTAGGAGGGGGGGAGGAACCCCTCCGAAGGCTTTCTTT

abundance: NA
d_gene: TRBD1
v_gene: TRBV20-1
j_gene: TRBJ1-2
CDR3aa: CSADRGVIGYTF
CDR3nt: TGCAGTGCAGACAGGGGAGTTATCGGCTACACCTTC

abundance: many
d_gene: NA
v_gene: TRBV20-1
j_gene: TRBJ2-7
CDR3aa: CSARDRIDFYEQYF
CDR3nt: TGCAGTGCTAGGGATAGGATAGATTTCTACGAGCAGTACTTC

abundance: many
d_gene: NA
v_gene: TRBV15
j_gene: TRBJ1-4
CDR3aa: CATSGSQSLTTNEKLFF
CDR3nt: TGTGCCACCAGCGGTTCACAGAGTTTGACAACTAATGAAAAACTGTTTTTT

abundance: NA
d_gene: NA
v_gene: TRBV5-4
j_gene: TRBJ2-2
CDR3aa: CASYHGTGELFF
CDR3nt: TGTGCCAGCTATCACGGGACCGGGGAGCTGTTTTTT

abundance: NA
d_gene: NA
v_gene: TRBV5-1
j_gene: TRBJ2-3
CDR3aa: CASSLVVGTDTQYF
CDR3nt: TGCGCCAGCAGCTTGGTCGTAGGCACAGATACGCAGTATTTT

abundance: many
d_gene: TRBD1
v_gene: TRBV28
j_gene: TRBJ1-1
CDR3aa: CASSAPGTGLVRAFF
CDR3nt: TGTGCCAGCAGTGCTCCCGGGACAGGGCTAGTACGAGCTTTCTTT

abundance: NA
d_gene: NA
v_gene: TRBV29-1
j_gene: TRBJ1-3
CDR3aa: CSVGADSGNTIYF
CDR3nt: TGCAGCGTAGGGGCGGACTCTGGAAACACCATATATTTT

abundance: NA
d_gene: NA
v_gene: TRBV19
j_gene: TRBJ1-2
CDR3aa: CASNPAAIDYGYTF
CDR3nt: TGTGCCAGTAACCCGGCAGCAATAGACTATGGCTACACCTTC